What follows describes a single T cell receptor beta chain. What it recognizes is unknown. J was trimmed by 3 bases and V by 6 bases; bases with no gene match: 9. There are 15 residues in the CDR3. CDR1 is MNHEY and CDR2 is SVGAGI in the germline V gene. The data derive from a study of CD8 T cell repertoires and HIV-1 epitope variants. Study information: Control wells had CMV/EBV/flu peptides, negative Ebola AY9, or no peptide. 1M T cells were kept uncultured as a baseline.

Clones were sequenced by immunoSEQ multiplex PCR, and TCRdb holds only the in-frame ones, with some missing. This table has roughly 5,800 clones, approximately 68% appearing once. The sequence was obtained from a male donor with HIV. The V gene is TRBV6-5, the J gene TRBJ2-5, with 8 bases lining up with TRBD2. Sequencing used cultured CD8+ T cells derived from PBMCs. The DNA of the CDR3 is TGTGCCAGCAGCCGATACTTAGCGGGGAAAGAGACCCAGTACTTC. As protein: CASSRYLAGKETQYF.